The clone carrying this TCR beta chain has at least ten counts. Its antigen is unidentified. Under the authors' procedure: Clinicopathological groups of papillary thyroid cancer showed CDR3 differences that were used to build a distant-metastasis classifier. Using MiXCR, TCRdb reanalyzed the PCR reads. These V and J calls derive from TCRdb rather than the authors' analysis. Among 65,000 to 70,000 clones listed, 12% to 15% were seen once. Thyroid surgery was performed in patients who had received no treatment beforehand. These data belong to a study of metastatic and nonmetastatic thyroid tumors. Study context: Across blood and tumor or nodule tissue, repertoires from malignant and benign thyroid patients were compared with one another. Study-wide points: When malignant thyroid tumors were compared with benign nodules, TCR beta diversity was reportedly significantly higher in the malignant tumors. This held in both blood and tumor samples.

The CDR3 contains 14 residues. V was pared by 5 bases and J by 0 bases, with 11 bases between. CDR1 is WSHSY, CDR2 SAAADI, per germline. Sequenced input: blood. The chain has TRBV10-2 and TRBJ2-7; D might be TRBD1 or TRBD2, each matching 5 bases. This receptor was identified in a male donor with papillary thyroid cancer or a benign thyroid nodule (not recorded which). Some clones in this sample may be carry-over from other donors' samples. The CDR3 reads CASSPGDLSYEQYF. CDR3 bases: TGCGCCAGCAGTCCCGGGGACCTCTCCTACGAGCAGTACTTC.